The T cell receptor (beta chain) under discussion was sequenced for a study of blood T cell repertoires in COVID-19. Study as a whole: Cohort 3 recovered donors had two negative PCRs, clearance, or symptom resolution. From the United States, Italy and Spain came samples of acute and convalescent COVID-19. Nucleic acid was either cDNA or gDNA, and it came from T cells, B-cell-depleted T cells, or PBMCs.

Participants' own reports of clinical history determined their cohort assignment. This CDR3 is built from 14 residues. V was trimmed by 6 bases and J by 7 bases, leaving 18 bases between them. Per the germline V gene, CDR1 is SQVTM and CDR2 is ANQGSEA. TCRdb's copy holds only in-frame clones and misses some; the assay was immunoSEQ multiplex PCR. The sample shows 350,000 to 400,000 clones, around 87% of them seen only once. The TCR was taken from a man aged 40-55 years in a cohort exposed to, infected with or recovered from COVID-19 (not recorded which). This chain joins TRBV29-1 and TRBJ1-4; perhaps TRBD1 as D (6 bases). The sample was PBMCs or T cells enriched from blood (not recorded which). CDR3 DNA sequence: TGCAGCGTCGGGTCAGACAGGCCAACTGAAAAACTGTTTTTT. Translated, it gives CSVGSDRPTEKLFF. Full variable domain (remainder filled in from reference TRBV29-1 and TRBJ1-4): SAVISQKPSRDICQRGTSLTIQCQVDSQVTMMFWYRQQPGQSLTLIATANQGSEATYESGFVIDKFPISRPNLTFSTLTVSNMSPEDSSIYLCSVGSDRPTEKLFFGSGTQLSVL.